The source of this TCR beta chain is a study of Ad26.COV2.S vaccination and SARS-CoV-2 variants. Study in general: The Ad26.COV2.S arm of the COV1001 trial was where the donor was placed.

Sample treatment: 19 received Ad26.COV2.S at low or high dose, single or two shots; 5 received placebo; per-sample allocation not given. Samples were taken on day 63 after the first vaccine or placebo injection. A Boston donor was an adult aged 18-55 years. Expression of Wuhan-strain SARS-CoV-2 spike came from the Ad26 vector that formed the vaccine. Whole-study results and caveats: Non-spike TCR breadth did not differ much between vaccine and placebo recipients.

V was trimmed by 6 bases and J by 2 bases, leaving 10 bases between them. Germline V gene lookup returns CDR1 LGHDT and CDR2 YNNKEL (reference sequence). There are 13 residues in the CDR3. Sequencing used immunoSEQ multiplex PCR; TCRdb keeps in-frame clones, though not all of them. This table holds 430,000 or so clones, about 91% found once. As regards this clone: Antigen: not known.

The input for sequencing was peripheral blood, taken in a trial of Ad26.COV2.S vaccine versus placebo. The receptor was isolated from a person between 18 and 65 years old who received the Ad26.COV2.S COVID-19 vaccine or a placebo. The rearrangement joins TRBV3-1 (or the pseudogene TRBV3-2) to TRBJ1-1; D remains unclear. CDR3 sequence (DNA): TGTGCCAGCAGTAATAGAGGAAACACTGAAGCTTTCTTT. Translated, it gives CASSNRGNTEAFF.